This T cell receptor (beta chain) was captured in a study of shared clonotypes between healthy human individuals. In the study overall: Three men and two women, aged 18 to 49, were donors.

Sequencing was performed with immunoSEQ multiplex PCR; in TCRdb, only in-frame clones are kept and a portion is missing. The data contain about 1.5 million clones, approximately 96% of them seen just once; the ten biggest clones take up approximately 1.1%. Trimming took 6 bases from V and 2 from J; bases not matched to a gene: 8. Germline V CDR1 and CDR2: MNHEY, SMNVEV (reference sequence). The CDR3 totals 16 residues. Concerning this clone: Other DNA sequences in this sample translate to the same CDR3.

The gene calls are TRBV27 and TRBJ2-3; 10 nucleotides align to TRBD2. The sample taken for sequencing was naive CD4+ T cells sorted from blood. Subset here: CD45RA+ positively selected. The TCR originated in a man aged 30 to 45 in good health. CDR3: CASSPRTSGNTDTQYF. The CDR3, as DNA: TGTGCCAGCAGCCCTAGGACTAGCGGAAACACAGATACGCAGTATTTT.